The present T cell receptor beta chain was sequenced within a study of cytomegalovirus exposure and HLA in healthy donors. Study overall: It was reported in a later analysis that the same platform had been used for the 120 validation repertoires as for the approximately 700 first-cohort repertoires.

Germline V gives CDR1 MNHEY, CDR2 SVGAGI. CDR3 length: 16 residues. Trimming removed 2 bases from V and 5 bases from J; junction bases left unmatched: 9. As regards this clone: Its antigen is still unknown.

Method: immunoSEQ multiplex PCR; TCRdb's copy keeps in-frame clones and lacks some. The sample records around 300,000 clones, 88% being singletons. Study-level points and caveats: In vitro confirmation showed three CMV-associated chains to be CMV antigen specific.

J is TRBJ2-5 and V is TRBV6-5; 9 nucleotides align to TRBD2. The sequenced material came from PBMCs. The sequence derives from a man younger than 40 in good health and CMV-seronegative. CDR3 protein: CASSYEASGAKETQYF. For the CDR3, the DNA is TGTGCCAGCAGTTACGAGGCTAGCGGGGCCAAGGAGACCCAGTACTTC.